One sample yielded the 31 T cell receptor beta chains listed below, sequenced in a study of vaccination and CD4 T cells after COVID-19. Sample time point: late sampling 161 to 241 days after vaccination in a few convalescent patients. As to treatment: roughly ten-day PBMC culture with coronavirus spike peptide pools or control peptides (ViraFEST assay). Sequencing of cultured CD4+ T cell DNA used the Oncomine TCR Beta short-read assay. TCRdb re-derived calls from the PCR reads in MiXCR, one entry per CDR3 protein. The table records about 17,000 distinct CDR3 sequences, 40% to 50% of them present only once. No antigen has been assigned to these receptors. The source was CD4+ T cells from blood, cultured in vitro, collected about 7 months after SARS-CoV-2 vaccination. The receptors stem from a human donor who had recovered from COVID-19.

V is TRBV15 and J is TRBJ1-5; 7 bases map to TRBD1. Germline V CDR1 and CDR2: LNHNV, YYDKDF (reference sequence). V lost 5 bases, J lost 5 bases, and 9 bases stayed unmatched. This CDR3 contains 15 residues. The CDR3 DNA reads as TGTGCCACCAGCGGGGGGAAAGGGGGCTATCAGCCCCAGCATTTT. Its translation is CATSGGKGGYQPQHF.

The chain is built from TRBV7-3 and TRBJ2-5, with 12 bases matching TRBD2. V shed 0 bases and J 2 bases; nucleotides not matched to a gene: 13. The CDR3 is made up of 20 amino acids. Germline CDR1 and CDR2: SGHTA and FQGTGA. DNA for the CDR3: TGTGCCAGCAGCTTAACCCCCTTTAGGACTAGCGGGGACCCTCAAGAGACCCAGTACTTC. This translates into CASSLTPFRTSGDPQETQYF.

The V and J genes are TRBV5-1 and TRBJ2-7, with TRBD2 identical over 7 bases. From germline, CDR1 is SGHRS and CDR2 YFSETQ. V was pared by 0 bases and J by 2 bases, with 5 bases of the junction left unmatched. The CDR3 has 15 amino acids. The DNA of the CDR3 is TGCGCCAGCAGCTTGGATGCGGGGGTTGCCTACGAGCAGTACTTC. This gives the protein CASSLDAGVAYEQYF.

This clonotype has more than one count but fewer than ten. The chain links TRBV7-2 to TRBJ1-2, with 11 bases aligning to TRBD1. This CDR3 comprises 15 residues. V shed 2 bases, J shed 8 bases, and the junction held 7 bases outside the gene matches. Germline values: CDR1 SGHTA, CDR2 FQGNSA. The CDR3 region has the DNA TGTGCCAGCAGCTTAATATGGACAGGGGGCGGAGGCTACACCTTC. Translation: CASSLIWTGGGGYTF.

The V call is TRBV15, the J call TRBJ2-1; TRBD2 matches 10 bases. The CDR3 has 15 residues. V was clipped by 5 bases and J by 9 bases; unmatched bases: 10. CDR1 is LNHNV and CDR2 is YYDKDF in the germline V gene (reference sequence). CDR3 region: CATSGGLAEGGEQFF. CDR3 bases: TGTGCCACCAGCGGAGGACTAGCGGAGGGGGGTGAGCAGTTCTTC.

This rearrangement joins TRBV27 to TRBJ1-5; D gene uncertain. Germline CDR1 reads MNHEY; CDR2 reads SMNVEV (reference sequence). V gave up 6 bases and J gave up 0 bases, with 6 bases separating them. The CDR3 is 13 residues long. CDR3 region: CASRAHSNQPQHF. As DNA, the CDR3 is TGTGCCAGCAGAGCGCATAGCAATCAGCCCCAGCATTTT.

The V and J genes are TRBV7-8 and TRBJ2-7; possible D gene TRBD2, 5 bases. This CDR3 comprises 16 residues. The germline V and J ends were trimmed by 5 bases and 4 bases, with 21 bases remaining between them. In germline, CDR1 is SGHVS, CDR2 FQNEAQ. DNA of the CDR3: TGTGCCAGCAGCCCGACAACTAGTTTTCGCTCTTACGAGCAGTACTTC. Protein sequence: CASSPTTSFRSYEQYF.

The rearrangement joins TRBV27 to TRBJ2-3; 7 positions agree with TRBD1. The CDR3 runs to 15 residues. Germline assignment: CDR1 MNHEY and CDR2 SMNVEV (reference sequence). Trimming at V came to 5 bases and at J to 0 bases, leaving 5 bases not matched to a gene. CDR3 amino acids: CASSPRQGSTDTQYF. CDR3 DNA: TGTGCCAGCAGTCCCCGACAGGGAAGCACAGATACGCAGTATTTT.

The chain has TRBV6-5 and TRBJ2-5; 10 nucleotides match TRBD1. The germline gives CDR1 MNHEY, CDR2 SVGAGI. The CDR3 sequence is 15 residues long. V was clipped by 4 bases and J by 2 bases; unmatched bases: 4. DNA for the CDR3: TGTGCCAGCAGTTGGGGACAGGGGAGGCAAGAGACCCAGTACTTC. This encodes CASSWGQGRQETQYF.

This rearrangement joins TRBV20-1 to TRBJ2-1; D unclear. This CDR3 has 13 residues. Trimming took off 4 bases at V and 5 bases at J, with 12 bases between the two ends. Germline CDR1 DFQATT, CDR2 SNEGSKA (reference sequence). The DNA of the CDR3 is TGCAGTGCTAACACAGTCCGGGACAATGAGCAGTTCTTC. This encodes CSANTVRDNEQFF.

The J gene is TRBJ2-5, the V gene TRBV20-1; D call uncertain. The CDR3 runs 15 residues. The germline V gene has CDR1 DFQATT and CDR2 SNEGSKA (reference sequence). With 6 bases removed from V and 4 bases from J, the gap between germline ends came to 21 bases. The CDR3 DNA reads as TGCAGTGCCATGGCCCCGGCTTGGGGTGGAGAGACCCAGTACTTC. Translating gives CSAMAPAWGGETQYF.

The J gene is TRBJ2-7, the V gene TRBV7-2; either TRBD1 or TRBD2 may fit D (5 bases each). The CDR3 runs 12 residues. Trimming cost V 5 bases and J 6 bases, with 11 bases left between them. Germline CDR1 reads SGHTA; CDR2 reads FQGNSA. CDR3 loop: CASSPSRVEQYF. As DNA, the CDR3 is TGTGCCAGCAGCCCTAGCAGGGTCGAGCAGTACTTC.

The rearrangement joins TRBV7-3 to TRBJ2-2; 7 nucleotides agree with TRBD2. Germline values: CDR1 SGHTA, CDR2 FQGTGA. The junction had 1 base not matched to a gene; V was cut back by 2 bases and J by 1 base. CDR3 length equals 15 residues. Written as DNA, the CDR3 is TGTGCCAGCAGCTTATCGGGGGGGAACACCGGGGAGCTGTTTTTT. Residues: CASSLSGGNTGELFF.

This clonotype was detected a few times. The chain carries TRBV4-1 and TRBJ1-1; perhaps TRBD1 as D (5 bases). This CDR3 spans 13 amino acids. Trimming cost V 3 bases and J 8 bases, with 13 bases left between them. Germline V gene lookup returns CDR1 MGHRA and CDR2 YSYEKL. The CDR3 DNA is TGCGCCAGCAGCCAGGGGCGCTACAAGGAAGCTTTCTTT. This codes for CASSQGRYKEAFF.

This chain uses TRBV7-2 with TRBJ2-1; no clear D. V was pared by 1 base and J by 0 bases, with 13 bases between. Germline CDR1 and CDR2: SGHTA and FQGNSA. The length of the CDR3 is 17 residues. The CDR3 DNA is TGTGCCAGCAGCTTAGGCCCAGGAGTCTTCTCCTACAATGAGCAGTTCTTC. Translated: CASSLGPGVFSYNEQFF.

The CDR3 loop reads CASSLQTRREQFF. Here the CDR3 DNA reads TGTGCCAGCAGCTTACAAACCCGGCGGGAGCAGTTCTTC. The rearrangement joins TRBV7-6 to TRBJ2-1; unclear D gene. The germline V gene encodes CDR1 SGHVS and CDR2 FNYEAQ. This CDR3 region has 13 residues. Trimming removed 2 bases at V and 10 bases at J, with 12 bases between.

This chain joins TRBV7-9 and TRBJ1-1; D may be TRBD1 (6 bases). V lost 1 base and J 0 bases, leaving 9 bases between the germline ends. The CDR3 is 15 amino acids. CDR1 SEHNR and CDR2 FQNEAQ come from the germline V gene (reference sequence). The CDR3 bases are TGTGCCAGCAGCTTAGTAGGGGGTTTGAACACTGAAGCTTTCTTT. It encodes CASSLVGGLNTEAFF.

The chain links TRBV20-1 to TRBJ1-5, with 10 bases that match TRBD1. CDR3 length equals 17 residues. Germline V gene lookup returns CDR1 DFQATT and CDR2 SNEGSKA (reference sequence). Unmatched junction bases numbered 14, after V lost 5 bases and J lost 4 bases. The CDR3 reads CSALIATGTGENQPQHF. The CDR3 DNA reads as TGCAGTGCTCTCATCGCAACCGGGACAGGGGAAAATCAGCCCCAGCATTTT.

The V gene is TRBV6-2 or TRBV6-3, the J gene TRBJ2-6; a weak D match, TRBD2 (6 bases). Looked up from germline, CDR1 is MNHEY and CDR2 is SVGEGT. CDR3 length equals 16 residues. V was trimmed by 8 bases and J by 3 bases, leaving 17 bases between them. CDR3: CASGGWGSFGANVLTF. The CDR3 region has the DNA TGTGCCAGCGGAGGGTGGGGTTCTTTTGGGGCCAACGTCCTGACTTTC.

The chain couples TRBV27 to TRBJ2-5; perhaps TRBD1 as D (5 bases). CDR3 size: 14 residues. Trimming left V 5 bases short and J 5 bases short, with 15 bases between. CDR1 is MNHEY, CDR2 SMNVEV, per germline (reference sequence). CDR3 amino acids: CASSQRSGPETQYF. Here the CDR3 DNA reads TGTGCCAGCAGTCAACGCTCAGGGCCGGAGACCCAGTACTTC.

The gene calls are TRBV6-5 and TRBJ2-3; D is ambiguous. Germline V gene data show CDR1 as MNHEY and CDR2 as SVGAGI. V lost 3 bases and J 3 bases, leaving 10 bases between the germline ends. The CDR3 is 14 residues long. CDR3 sequence: CASSYSLGTDTQYF. CDR3 nucleotide sequence: TGTGCCAGCAGTTATTCCTTAGGAACAGATACGCAGTATTTT.

The rearrangement links TRBV21-1 to TRBJ2-5. TRBV21-1 is annotated as a pseudogene. The CDR3 is 17 residues long. CDR3 sequence: CASSKACASDVQETQYF. DNA of the CDR3: TGTGCCAGCAGCAAAGCCTGCGCTTCGGACGTCCAAGAGACCCAGTACTTC.

The chain couples TRBV7-3 to TRBJ2-3; tentative D call: TRBD1 (5 bases). The germline V gene has CDR1 SGHTA and CDR2 FQGTGA. This CDR3 is built from 14 residues. Trimming removed 4 bases from V and 0 bases from J, with 8 bases in between. The CDR3 loop is CASSSGQSTDTQYF. For the CDR3, the DNA is TGTGCCAGCAGCTCTGGACAAAGCACAGATACGCAGTATTTT.

This clonotype showed up just a few times. One end of the junction does not line up with germline, which may come from a read error. This chain uses TRBV7-7 with TRBJ2-1; the D gene is possibly TRBD2 (5 bases). Germline assignment: CDR1 SSHAT and CDR2 FNYEAQ (reference sequence). The CDR3 sequence is 13 residues long. The CDR3 loop is CASSLGSLAEQFF. The CDR3, as DNA: TGTGCTAGCAGCTTAGGGAGCCTTGCTGAGCAGTTCTTC. Complete variable domain (other parts from reference TRBV7-7 and TRBJ2-1): GAGVSQSPRYKVTKRGQDVTLRCDPISSHATLYWYQQALGQGPEFLTYFNYEAQPDKSGLPSDRFSAERPEGSISTLTIQRTEQRDSAMYRCASSLGSLAEQFFGPGTRLTVL.

V usage is TRBV7-9 and J usage is TRBJ2-7; maybe TRBD1 (6 bases). Trimming removed 1 base from V and 5 bases from J, with 18 bases in between. Germline-derived CDR1 and CDR2 are SEHNR and FQNEAQ (reference sequence). This CDR3 spans 16 amino acids. CDR3 residues: CASSLEGRQAANEQYF. The CDR3 DNA is TGTGCCAGCAGCTTAGAGGGTAGACAGGCCGCTAACGAGCAGTACTTC.

The rearrangement links TRBV7-2 to TRBJ2-3; 9 nucleotides align to TRBD2. CDR1 is SGHTA and CDR2 is FQGNSA in the germline V gene. The CDR3 length is 13 residues. V lost 2 bases and J lost 8; bases outside the gene matches: 2. This chain's CDR3 is CASSLRRGGTQYF. CDR3 nucleotide sequence: TGTGCCAGCAGCTTACGGCGGGGGGGTACGCAGTATTTT. Based on the CDR3 plus reference TRBV7-2 and TRBJ2-3, the full variable domain is GAGVSQSPSNKVTEKGKDVELRCDPISGHTALYWYRQSLGQGLEFLIYFQGNSAPDKSGLPSDRFSAERTGGSVSTLTIQRTQQEDSAVYLCASSLRRGGTQYFGPGTRLTVL.

Only a few counts were recorded for this clonotype. In DNA, the CDR3 is TGCAGTGGGTCGGCGGGCTATAATTCACCCCTCCACTTT. It codes for CSGSAGYNSPLHF. V and J are TRBV20-1 and TRBJ1-6, with D unresolved. Germline loops: CDR1 DFQATT, CDR2 SNEGSKA (reference sequence). The CDR3 covers 13 residues. The V and J ends lost 7 bases and 3 bases respectively, with 10 bases between them.

The chain has TRBV6-1 and TRBJ1-5, with D perhaps matching TRBD1 (6 bases). The V gene lost 3 bases and the J gene lost 7 bases, with 22 bases spanning the gap. The CDR3 has 17 residues. Germline-derived CDR1 and CDR2 are MNHNS and SASEGT. Here the CDR3 reads CASSEGLFWGLGQPQHF. CDR3 in DNA: TGTGCCAGCAGTGAGGGCTTATTTTGGGGGCTTGGCCAGCCCCAGCATTTT.

This sequence joins TRBV6-1 and TRBJ1-1, with TRBD1 matching 7 bases. In germline, CDR1 is MNHNS, CDR2 SASEGT. This CDR3 is built from 15 residues. Germline trimming cut 6 bases from V and 0 bases from J; bases unmatched to any gene: 7. DNA of the CDR3: TGTGCCAGCAGAGTACACGGACAGGTGAACACTGAAGCTTTCTTT. Amino acid sequence: CASRVHGQVNTEAFF.

J is TRBJ2-7 and V is TRBV14, with D possibly called TRBD1 or TRBD2 (5 bases each). This CDR3 region has 15 residues. Trimming removed 0 bases from V and 2 bases from J, with 11 bases in between. Germline CDR1 and CDR2: SGHDN and FVKESK. CDR3 loop: CASSQEWGTAYEQYF. CDR3 coding DNA: TGTGCCAGCAGCCAAGAGTGGGGGACCGCCTACGAGCAGTACTTC.

This clonotype was recorded a few times. V is TRBV7-2 and J is TRBJ1-1, with D tentatively TRBD1 (6 bases). The CDR3 spans 15 residues. Germline V CDR1 and CDR2: SGHTA, FQGNSA. V was clipped by 5 bases and J by 7 bases, with 20 bases between them. CDR3 sequence: CASSPRGGGSIEAFF. The CDR3 nucleotides read TGTGCCAGCAGCCCCCGCGGGGGCGGCTCGATTGAAGCTTTCTTT.